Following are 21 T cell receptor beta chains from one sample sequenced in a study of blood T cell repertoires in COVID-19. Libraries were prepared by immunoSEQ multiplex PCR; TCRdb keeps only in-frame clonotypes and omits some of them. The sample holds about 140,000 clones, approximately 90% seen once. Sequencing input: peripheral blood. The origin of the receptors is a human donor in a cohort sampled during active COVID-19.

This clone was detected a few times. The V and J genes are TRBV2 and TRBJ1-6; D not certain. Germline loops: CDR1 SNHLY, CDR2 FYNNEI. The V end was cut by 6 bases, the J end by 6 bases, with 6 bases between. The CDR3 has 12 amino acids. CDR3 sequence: CASSTANSPLHF. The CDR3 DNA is TGTGCCAGCAGCACAGCTAATTCACCCCTCCACTTT.

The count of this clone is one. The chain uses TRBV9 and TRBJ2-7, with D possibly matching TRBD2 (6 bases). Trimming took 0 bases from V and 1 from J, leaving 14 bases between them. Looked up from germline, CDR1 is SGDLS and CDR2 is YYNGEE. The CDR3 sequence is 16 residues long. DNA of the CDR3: TGTGCCAGCAGCGTAGTGGCAGGGACTCTATCCTACGAGCAGTACTTC. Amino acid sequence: CASSVVAGTLSYEQYF.

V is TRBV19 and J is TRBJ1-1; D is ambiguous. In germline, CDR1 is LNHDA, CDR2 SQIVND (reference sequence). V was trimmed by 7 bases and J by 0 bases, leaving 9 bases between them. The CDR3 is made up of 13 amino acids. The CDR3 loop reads CASIGDLNTEAFF. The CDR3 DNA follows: TGTGCCAGTATCGGAGACTTGAACACTGAAGCTTTCTTT.

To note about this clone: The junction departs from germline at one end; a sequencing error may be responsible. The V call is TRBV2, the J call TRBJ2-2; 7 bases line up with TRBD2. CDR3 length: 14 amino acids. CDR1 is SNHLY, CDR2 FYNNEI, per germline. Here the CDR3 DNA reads TGTGCCAGCTGGCTGGGGGGGAACGCCGGGGAGCTGTTTTTT. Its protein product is CASWLGGNAGELFF.

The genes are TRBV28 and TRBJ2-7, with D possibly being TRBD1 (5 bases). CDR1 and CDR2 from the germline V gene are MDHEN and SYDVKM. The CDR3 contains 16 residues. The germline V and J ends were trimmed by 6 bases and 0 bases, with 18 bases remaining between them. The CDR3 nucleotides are TGTGCCAGCAGCCGGCGGTGGGGCCCTAGCTCCTACGAGCAGTACTTC. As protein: CASSRRWGPSSYEQYF.

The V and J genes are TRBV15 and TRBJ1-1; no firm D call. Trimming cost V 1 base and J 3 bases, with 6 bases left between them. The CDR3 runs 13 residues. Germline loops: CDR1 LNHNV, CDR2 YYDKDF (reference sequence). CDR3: CATSRGLDTEAFF. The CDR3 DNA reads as TGTGCCACCAGCAGAGGGCTTGACACTGAAGCTTTCTTT.

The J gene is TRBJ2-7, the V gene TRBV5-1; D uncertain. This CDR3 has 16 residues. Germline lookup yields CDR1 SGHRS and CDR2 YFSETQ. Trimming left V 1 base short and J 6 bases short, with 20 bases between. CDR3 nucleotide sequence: TGCGCCAGCAGCTTGTACGAGATCATGCCGAATAGCGAGCAGTACTTC. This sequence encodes CASSLYEIMPNSEQYF.

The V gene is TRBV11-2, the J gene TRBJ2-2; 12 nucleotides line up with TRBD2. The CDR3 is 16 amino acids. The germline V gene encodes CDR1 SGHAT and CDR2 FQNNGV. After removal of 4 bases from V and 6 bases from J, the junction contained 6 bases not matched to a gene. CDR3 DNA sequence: TGTGCCAGCAGCTCCATTCGGACTAGCGGGGCCGGGGAGCTGTTTTTT. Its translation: CASSSIRTSGAGELFF.

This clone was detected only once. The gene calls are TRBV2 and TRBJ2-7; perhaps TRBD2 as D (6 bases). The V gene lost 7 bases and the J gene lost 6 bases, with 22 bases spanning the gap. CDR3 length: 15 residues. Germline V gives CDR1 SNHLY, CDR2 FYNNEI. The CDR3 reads CASTDPGVWRAEQYF. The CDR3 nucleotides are TGTGCCAGCACAGACCCGGGAGTATGGCGCGCCGAGCAGTACTTC.

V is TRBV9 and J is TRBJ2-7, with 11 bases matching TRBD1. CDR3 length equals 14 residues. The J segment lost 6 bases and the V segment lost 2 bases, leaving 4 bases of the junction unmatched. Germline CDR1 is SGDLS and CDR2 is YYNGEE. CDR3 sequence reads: CASSVGTGGIEQYF. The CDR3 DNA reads TGTGCCAGCAGCGTGGGGACAGGGGGAATCGAGCAGTACTTC.

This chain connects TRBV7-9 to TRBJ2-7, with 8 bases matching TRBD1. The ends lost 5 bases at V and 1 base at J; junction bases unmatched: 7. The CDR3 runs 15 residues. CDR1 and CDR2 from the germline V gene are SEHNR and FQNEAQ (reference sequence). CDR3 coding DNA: TGTGCCAGCAGCCCCCGTGGGACAGGATCCTACGAGCAGTACTTC. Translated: CASSPRGTGSYEQYF.

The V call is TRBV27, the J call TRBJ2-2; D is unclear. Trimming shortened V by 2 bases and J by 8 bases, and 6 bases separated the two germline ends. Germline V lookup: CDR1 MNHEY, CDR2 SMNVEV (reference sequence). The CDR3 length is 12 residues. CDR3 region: CASSLISGELFF. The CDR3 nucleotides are TGTGCCAGCAGTTTAATCAGTGGGGAGCTGTTTTTT.

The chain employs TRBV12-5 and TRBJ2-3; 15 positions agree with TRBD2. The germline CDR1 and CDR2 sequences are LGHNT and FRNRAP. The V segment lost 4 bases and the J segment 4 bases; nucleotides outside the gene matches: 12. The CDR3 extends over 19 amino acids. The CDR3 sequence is CASGSGTSGRILGPDTQYF. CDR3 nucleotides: TGTGCTAGTGGTTCTGGGACTAGCGGGAGGATTCTGGGGCCAGATACGCAGTATTTT.

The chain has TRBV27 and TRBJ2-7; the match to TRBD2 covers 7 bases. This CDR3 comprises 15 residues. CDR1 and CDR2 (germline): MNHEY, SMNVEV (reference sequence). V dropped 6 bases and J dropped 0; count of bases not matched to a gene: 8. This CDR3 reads CASSEAGLSSYEQYF. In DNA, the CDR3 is TGTGCCAGCAGCGAAGCGGGACTTAGCTCCTACGAGCAGTACTTC.

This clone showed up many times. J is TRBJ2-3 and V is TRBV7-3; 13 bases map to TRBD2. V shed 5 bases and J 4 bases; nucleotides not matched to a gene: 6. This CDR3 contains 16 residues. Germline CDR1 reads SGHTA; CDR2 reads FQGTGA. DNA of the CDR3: TGTGCCAGCAGCCCGGGGACTAGCGGGGTAGCAGATACGCAGTATTTT. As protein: CASSPGTSGVADTQYF.

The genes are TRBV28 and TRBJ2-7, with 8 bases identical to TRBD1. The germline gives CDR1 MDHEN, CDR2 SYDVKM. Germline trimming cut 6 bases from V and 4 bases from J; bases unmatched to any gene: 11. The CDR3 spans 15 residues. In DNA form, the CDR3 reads TGTGCCAGCAGCCGACCCCAGGGGGCGCAGTACGAGCAGTACTTC. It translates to CASSRPQGAQYEQYF.

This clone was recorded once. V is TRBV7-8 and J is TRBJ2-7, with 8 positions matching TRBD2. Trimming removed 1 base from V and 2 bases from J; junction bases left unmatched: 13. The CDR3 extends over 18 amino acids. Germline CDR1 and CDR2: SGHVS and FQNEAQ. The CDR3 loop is CASSLVGAGGLTPYEQYF. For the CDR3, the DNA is TGTGCCAGCAGCTTAGTAGGGGCGGGGGGCCTCACCCCCTACGAGCAGTACTTC.

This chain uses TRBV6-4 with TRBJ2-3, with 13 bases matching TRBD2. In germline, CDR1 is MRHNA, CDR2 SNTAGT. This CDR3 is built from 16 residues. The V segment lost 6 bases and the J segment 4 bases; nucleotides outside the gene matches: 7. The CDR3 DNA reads TGTGCCAGCAGCGTAGGACTAGCGGGAGCCGCAGATACGCAGTATTTT. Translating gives CASSVGLAGAADTQYF.

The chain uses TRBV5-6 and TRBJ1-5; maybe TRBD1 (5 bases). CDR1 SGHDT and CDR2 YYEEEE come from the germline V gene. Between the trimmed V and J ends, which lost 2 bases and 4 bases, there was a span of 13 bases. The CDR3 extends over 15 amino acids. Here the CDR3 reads CASSFGGAVNQPQHF. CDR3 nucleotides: TGTGCCAGCAGCTTCGGAGGGGCCGTTAATCAGCCCCAGCATTTT.

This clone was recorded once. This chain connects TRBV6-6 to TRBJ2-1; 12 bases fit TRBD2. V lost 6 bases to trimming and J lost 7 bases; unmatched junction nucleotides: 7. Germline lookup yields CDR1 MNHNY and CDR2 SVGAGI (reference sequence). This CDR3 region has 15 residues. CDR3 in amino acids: CASSPTSGRVNEQFF. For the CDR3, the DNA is TGTGCCAGCAGCCCGACTAGCGGGAGAGTAAATGAGCAGTTCTTC.

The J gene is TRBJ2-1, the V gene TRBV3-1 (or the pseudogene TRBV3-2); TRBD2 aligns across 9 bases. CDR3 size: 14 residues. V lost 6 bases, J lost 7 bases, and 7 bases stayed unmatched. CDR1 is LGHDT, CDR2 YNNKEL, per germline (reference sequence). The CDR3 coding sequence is TGTGCCAGCAGGATAGCGGGAGAGGAGAATGAGCAGTTCTTC. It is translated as CASRIAGEENEQFF.